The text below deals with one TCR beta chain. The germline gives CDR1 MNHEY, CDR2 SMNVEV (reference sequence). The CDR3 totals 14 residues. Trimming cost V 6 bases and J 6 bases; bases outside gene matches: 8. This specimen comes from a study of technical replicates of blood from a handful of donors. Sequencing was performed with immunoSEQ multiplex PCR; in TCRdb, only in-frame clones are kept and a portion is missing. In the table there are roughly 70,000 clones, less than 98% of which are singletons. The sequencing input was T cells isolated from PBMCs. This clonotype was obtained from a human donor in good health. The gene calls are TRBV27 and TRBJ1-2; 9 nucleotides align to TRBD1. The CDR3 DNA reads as TGTGCCAGCAGGGTCACACAGGGGGCAAATGGCTACACCTTC. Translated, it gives CASRVTQGANGYTF.